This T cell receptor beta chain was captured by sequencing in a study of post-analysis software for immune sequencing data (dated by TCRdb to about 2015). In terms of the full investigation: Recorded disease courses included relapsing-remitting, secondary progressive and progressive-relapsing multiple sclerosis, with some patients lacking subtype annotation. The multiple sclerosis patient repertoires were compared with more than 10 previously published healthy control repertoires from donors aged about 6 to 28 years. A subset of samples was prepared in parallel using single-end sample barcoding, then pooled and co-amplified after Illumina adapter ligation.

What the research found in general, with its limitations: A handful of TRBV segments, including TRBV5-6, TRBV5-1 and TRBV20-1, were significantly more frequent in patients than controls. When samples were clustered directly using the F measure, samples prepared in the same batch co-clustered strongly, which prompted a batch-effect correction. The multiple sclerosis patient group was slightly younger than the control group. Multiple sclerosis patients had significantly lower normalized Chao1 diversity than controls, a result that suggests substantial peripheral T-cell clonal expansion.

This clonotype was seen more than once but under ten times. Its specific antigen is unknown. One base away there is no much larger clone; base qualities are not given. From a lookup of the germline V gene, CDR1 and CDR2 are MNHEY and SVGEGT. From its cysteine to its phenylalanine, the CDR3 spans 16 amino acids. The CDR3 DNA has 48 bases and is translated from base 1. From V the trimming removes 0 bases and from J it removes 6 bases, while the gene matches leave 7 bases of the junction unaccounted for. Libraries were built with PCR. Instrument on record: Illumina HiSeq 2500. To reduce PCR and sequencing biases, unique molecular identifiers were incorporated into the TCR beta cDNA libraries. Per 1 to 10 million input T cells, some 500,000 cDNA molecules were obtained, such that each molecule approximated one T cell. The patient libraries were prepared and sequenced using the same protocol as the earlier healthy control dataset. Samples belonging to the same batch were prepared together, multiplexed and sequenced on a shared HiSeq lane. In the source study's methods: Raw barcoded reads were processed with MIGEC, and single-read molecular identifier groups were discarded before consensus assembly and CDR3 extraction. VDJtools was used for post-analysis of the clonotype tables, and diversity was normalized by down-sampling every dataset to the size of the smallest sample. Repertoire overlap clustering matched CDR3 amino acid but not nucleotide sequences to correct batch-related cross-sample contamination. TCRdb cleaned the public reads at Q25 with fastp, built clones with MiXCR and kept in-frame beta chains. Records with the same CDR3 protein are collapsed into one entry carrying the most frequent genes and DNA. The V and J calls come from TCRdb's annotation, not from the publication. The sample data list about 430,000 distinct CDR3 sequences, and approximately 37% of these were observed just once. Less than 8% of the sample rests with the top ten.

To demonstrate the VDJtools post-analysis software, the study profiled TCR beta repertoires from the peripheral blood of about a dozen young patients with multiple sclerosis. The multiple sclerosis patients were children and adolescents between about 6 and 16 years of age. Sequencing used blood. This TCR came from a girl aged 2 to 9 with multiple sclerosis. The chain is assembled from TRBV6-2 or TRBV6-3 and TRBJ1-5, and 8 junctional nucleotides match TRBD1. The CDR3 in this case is CASSYSGQGASQPQHF. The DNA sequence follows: TGTGCCAGCAGTTACTCTGGGCAGGGGGCAAGTCAGCCCCAGCATTTT.